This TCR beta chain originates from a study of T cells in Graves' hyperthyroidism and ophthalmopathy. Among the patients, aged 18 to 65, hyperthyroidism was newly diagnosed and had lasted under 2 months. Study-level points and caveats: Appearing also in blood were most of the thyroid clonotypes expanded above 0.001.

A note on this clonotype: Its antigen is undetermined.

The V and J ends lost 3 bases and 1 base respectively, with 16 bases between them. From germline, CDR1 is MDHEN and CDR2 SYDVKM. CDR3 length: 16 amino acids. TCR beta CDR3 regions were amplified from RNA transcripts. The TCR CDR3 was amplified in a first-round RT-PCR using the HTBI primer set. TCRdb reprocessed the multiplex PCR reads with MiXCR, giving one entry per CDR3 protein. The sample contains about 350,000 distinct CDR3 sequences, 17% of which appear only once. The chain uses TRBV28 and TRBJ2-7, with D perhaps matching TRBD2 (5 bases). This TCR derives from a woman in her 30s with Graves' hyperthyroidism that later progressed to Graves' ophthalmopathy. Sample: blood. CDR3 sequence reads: CASSFELRGTSYEQYF. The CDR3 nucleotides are TGTGCCAGCAGTTTTGAGCTTCGGGGAACATCCTACGAGCAGTACTTC.